One and the same sample provided the 13 T cell receptor beta chains below, sequenced in a study of patients and donors after allogeneic stem cell transplantation. MiXCR, applied by TCRdb to the RT-PCR reads, yields one record per CDR3 protein. This table has roughly 200,000 distinct CDR3 sequences, 35% to 50% appearing once. The sequenced sample was blood, either unsorted or a sorted T cell fraction (not recorded which). The receptors stem from a human donor who was either an allogeneic HSCT recipient or a stem cell or donor lymphocyte infusion donor (not recorded which). It is not recorded whose cells these are; they may come from a transplant donor.

This clonotype was seen a handful of times. J is TRBJ1-1 and V is TRBV20-1; 8 nucleotides match TRBD1. CDR1 and CDR2 (germline): DFQATT, SNEGSKA (reference sequence). The CDR3 extends over 14 amino acids. J was trimmed by 5 bases and V by 0 bases; bases with no gene match: 5. The CDR3 reads CSARDWQGATEAFF. CDR3 nucleotides: TGCAGTGCTAGAGATTGGCAGGGGGCAACTGAAGCTTTCTTT.

The genes are TRBV4-3 and TRBJ2-1; D unclear. V lost 0 bases and J 0 bases, leaving 9 bases between the germline ends. Germline CDR1 reads LGHNA; CDR2 reads YSLEER. The CDR3 contains 16 residues. The CDR3 is CASSQDTTSSYNEQFF. CDR3 nucleotide sequence: TGCGCCAGCAGCCAAGATACGACGAGCTCCTACAATGAGCAGTTCTTC.

This chain links TRBV7-9 with TRBJ2-3; D remains unclear. CDR1 and CDR2 (germline): SEHNR, FQNEAQ (reference sequence). V lost 3 bases and J 0 bases, leaving 10 bases between the germline ends. There are 15 residues in the CDR3. The CDR3 is CASSFLGSSTDTQYF. As DNA, the CDR3 is TGTGCCAGCAGCTTTCTCGGCTCTAGCACAGATACGCAGTATTTT.

This clonotype turned up a few times. V usage is TRBV12-3 or TRBV12-4 and J usage is TRBJ2-5; D is perhaps TRBD1 (5 bases). V gave up 3 bases and J gave up 5 bases, with 13 bases separating them. This CDR3 has 14 residues. This CDR3 reads CASSLRQPGETQYF. In nucleotides, the CDR3 is TGTGCCAGCAGTTTGAGACAGCCAGGCGAGACCCAGTACTTC.

The V gene is TRBV4-2, the J gene TRBJ2-3; 7 bases are a match to TRBD2. Trimming removed 7 bases from V and 0 bases from J; junction bases left unmatched: 10. This CDR3 is 16 amino acids long. Germline values: CDR1 LGHNA, CDR2 YNFKEQ. The CDR3 region has the DNA TGTGCCAGCACCGATCGAGCGGGAACTAGCACAGATACGCAGTATTTT. Amino acid sequence: CASTDRAGTSTDTQYF.

The rearrangement links TRBV24-1 to TRBJ2-2, with 9 bases aligning to TRBD1. J lost 6 bases, V lost 4 bases, and 8 bases had no gene match. Germline V gene data show CDR1 as KGHDR and CDR2 as SFDVKD. This CDR3 has 16 amino acids. DNA of the CDR3: TGTGCCACCAGTGACACGGGACAGGGAATGGCCGGGGAGCTGTTTTTT. Its translation: CATSDTGQGMAGELFF.

The chain recombines TRBV29-1 with TRBJ2-5; the D is unclear. The ends were cut back, 5 bases at V and 4 bases at J, with 11 bases in the middle. Germline V gives CDR1 SQVTM, CDR2 ANQGSEA. The CDR3 runs to 12 residues. CDR3 coding DNA: TGCAGCGTTCCCTTGCGGCTAGAGACCCAGTACTTC. This translates into CSVPLRLETQYF.

The V and J genes are TRBV5-1 and TRBJ2-7, with 12 bases lining up with TRBD2. V lost 4 bases, J lost 2 bases, and 4 bases stayed unmatched. Germline CDR1 reads SGHRS; CDR2 reads YFSETQ. This CDR3 has 15 residues. The CDR3 nucleotides read TGCGCCAGCAGCAGACTAGCGGGAGTTGCCTACGAGCAGTACTTC. Its protein product is CASSRLAGVAYEQYF. The full variable domain, with the rest looked up from reference TRBV5-1 and TRBJ2-7, is KAGVTQTPRYLIKTRGQQVTLSCSPISGHRSVSWYQQTPGQGLQFLFEYFSETQRNKGNFPGRFSGRQFSNSRSEMNVSTLELGDSALYLCASSRLAGVAYEQYFGPGTRLTVT.

The CDR3 sequence: CSARPGQGESPLHF. The CDR3 coding sequence is TGCAGTGCTAGACCGGGACAGGGGGAGTCACCCCTCCACTTT. The chain uses TRBV20-1 and TRBJ1-6, with 11 bases matching TRBD1. The CDR3 length is 14 residues. V shed 2 bases, J shed 10 bases, and the junction held 4 bases outside the gene matches. The germline V gene encodes CDR1 DFQATT and CDR2 SNEGSKA (reference sequence).

The V call is TRBV27, the J call TRBJ2-5, with D possibly being TRBD2 (5 bases). Per the germline V gene, CDR1 is MNHEY and CDR2 is SMNVEV (reference sequence). CDR3 length equals 13 residues. Trimming removed 6 bases from V and 5 bases from J, with 13 bases in between. Here the CDR3 reads CASRMGSGETQYF. DNA for the CDR3: TGTGCCAGCAGAATGGGATCGGGGGAGACCCAGTACTTC.

The sample holds a few counts of this clonotype. The chain employs TRBV15 and TRBJ1-2; no clear D gene. This CDR3 spans 14 amino acids. Looked up from germline, CDR1 is LNHNV and CDR2 is YYDKDF (reference sequence). Trimming stripped 0 bases from V and 6 bases from J, with 11 bases between. In DNA, the CDR3 is TGTGCCACCAGCAGAGACCCCACATCTAATGGCTACACCTTC. Translated, it gives CATSRDPTSNGYTF.

This clonotype was found a few times. This sequence joins TRBV20-1 and TRBJ1-5, with 8 bases identical to TRBD1. Germline V gene data show CDR1 as DFQATT and CDR2 as SNEGSKA (reference sequence). The CDR3 spans 15 residues. Trimming removed 0 bases from V and 3 bases from J; junction bases left unmatched: 4. CDR3 sequence (DNA): TGCAGTGCTAGAGAACAGGACAGGGACAATCAGCCCCAGCATTTT. This gives the protein CSAREQDRDNQPQHF.

This clonotype is a singleton in its sample. This rearrangement joins TRBV5-1 to TRBJ2-1; 13 bases match TRBD2. Unmatched junction bases numbered 7, after V lost 4 bases and J lost 0 bases. CDR1 and CDR2 from the germline V gene are SGHRS and YFSETQ. The CDR3 is 18 amino acids. The DNA for the CDR3 is TGCGCCAGCAGCCCACGGACTAGCGGGAGAGACTCCTACAATGAGCAGTTCTTC. The encoded protein is CASSPRTSGRDSYNEQFF. Combining the CDR3 with reference TRBV5-1 and TRBJ2-1 gives the whole variable domain KAGVTQTPRYLIKTRGQQVTLSCSPISGHRSVSWYQQTPGQGLQFLFEYFSETQRNKGNFPGRFSGRQFSNSRSEMNVSTLELGDSALYLCASSPRTSGRDSYNEQFFGPGTRLTVL.